These T cell receptor beta chains were read from a single sample in a study of shared clonotypes between healthy human individuals. The protocol was immunoSEQ multiplex PCR, while the TCRdb copy is restricted to in-frame clones and leaves out a portion. The sample shows about 700,000 clones, less than 85% of them seen only once. The sample was memory CD4+ T cells sorted from blood. The receptor set was obtained from a woman aged 25-40 years in good health. CDR3s include the opening cysteine and the closing phenylalanine or tryptophan. D genes are given only for firm matches. Only part of the rows carry a size: once, few, many, or a class if the clone is expanded.

j_call v_call clone_size cdr3_length d_call cdr3_nt cdr3_aa
TRBJ2-5 TRBV25-1 few 16 - TGTGCCAGCAGTGAAGCTAGAGCGGGCCTCCAAGAGACCCAGTACTTC CASSEARAGLQETQYF
TRBJ2-7 TRBV9 once 16 - TGTGCCAGCAGCTGCAAGACCCGGACGGCGCCCTACGAGCAGTACTTC CASSCKTRTAPYEQYF
TRBJ1-2 TRBV19 - 15 - TGTGCCAGTAGTATAGGAGGACGGGCTAACTATGGCTACACCTTC CASSIGGRANYGYTF
TRBJ2-7 TRBV5-1 - 18 - TGCGCCAGCAGCCTCCGGGCCCCAGACCGACGAGGCGGGTACGAGCAGTACTTC CASSLRAPDRRGGYEQYF
TRBJ2-5 TRBV11-2 - 15 - TGTGCCAGCAGCTTAGTCAGGACGGATCAAGAGACCCAGTACTTC CASSLVRTDQETQYF
TRBJ1-4 TRBV19 once 14 TRBD1 TGTGCCAGTAGGGCCGACAGGGGCAATGAAAAACTGTTTTTT CASRADRGNEKLFF
TRBJ2-2 TRBV7-9 - 13 - TGTGCCAGCAGCCTGGACAGAACCGGGGAGCTGTTTTTT CASSLDRTGELFF
TRBJ2-3 TRBV19 - 15 - TGTGCAAGTACCGCCACCGGGGGAGCGGCAGATACGCAGTATTTT CASTATGGAADTQYF
TRBJ2-7 TRBV5-1 - 16 TRBD1 TGCGCCAGCAGAGGGACAGGCGAGCTAAAGACCTACGAGCAGTACTTC CASRGTGELKTYEQYF
TRBJ1-4 TRBV19 - 13 - TGTGCCAGTAGTCCCAGGGGAGAAGAAAAACTGTTTTTT CASSPRGEEKLFF
TRBJ2-1 TRBV28 - 16 TRBD2 TGTGCCAGCAGTACCCCGACTAGCGGGATATACAATGAGCAGTTCTTC CASSTPTSGIYNEQFF
TRBJ1-5 TRBV6-5 - 15 TRBD1 TGTGCCAGCAGCCCCGGGGGCAGGGGGGATCAGCCCCAGCATTTT CASSPGGRGDQPQHF
TRBJ1-1 TRBV27 - 16 TRBD1 TGTGCCAGCAGCCCGGGGACAGGGAGGCGGAACACTGAAGCTTTCTTT CASSPGTGRRNTEAFF
TRBJ2-3 TRBV6-1 - 15 TRBD1 TGTGCCAGCACCTCAGGAGAGGGGGCCACAGATACGCAGTATTTT CASTSGEGATDTQYF
TRBJ2-1 TRBV5-1 - 14 - TGCGCCAGCACCTCCGAGAGCTCCTACAATGAGCAGTTCTTC CASTSESSYNEQFF
TRBJ1-1 TRBV29-1 - 14 - TGCAGCGTTCCCGGTGGGAGCAGGGACACTGAAGCTTTCTTT CSVPGGSRDTEAFF